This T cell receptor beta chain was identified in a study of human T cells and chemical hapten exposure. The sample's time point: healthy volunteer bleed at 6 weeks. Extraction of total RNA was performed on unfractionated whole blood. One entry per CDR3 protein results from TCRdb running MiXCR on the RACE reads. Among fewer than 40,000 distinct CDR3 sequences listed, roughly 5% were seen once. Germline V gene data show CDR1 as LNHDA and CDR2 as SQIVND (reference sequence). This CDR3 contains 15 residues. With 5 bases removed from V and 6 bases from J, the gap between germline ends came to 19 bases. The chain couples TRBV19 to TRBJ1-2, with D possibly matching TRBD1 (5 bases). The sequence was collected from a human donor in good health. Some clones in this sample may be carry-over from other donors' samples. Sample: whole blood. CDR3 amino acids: CASSLRGPRVDGYTF. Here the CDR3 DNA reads TGTGCCAGTAGTTTACGGGGACCAAGAGTGGATGGCTACACCTTC.